This T cell receptor beta chain originates from a study of identical twins. TCRdb re-called the 5' RACE reads through MiXCR, storing one row per CDR3 protein. The sample includes more than 650,000 distinct CDR3 sequences, 5.5% to 7.5% seen only once; the top ten take around 2%. This clonotype was observed at least ten times. The J segment lost 5 bases and the V segment lost 2 bases, leaving 5 bases of the junction unmatched. The CDR3 contains 15 residues. Germline V lookup: CDR1 MNHEY, CDR2 SVGAGI. The rearrangement joins TRBV6-5 to TRBJ1-1; TRBD1 matches at 10 bases. This TCR was recovered from a man aged 18 to 30 in good health. Sequenced: naive T cells sorted from blood. DNA of the CDR3: TGTGCCAGCAGTTACCAGGGACAGGGGAGAACTGAAGCTTTCTTT. This sequence encodes CASSYQGQGRTEAFF.